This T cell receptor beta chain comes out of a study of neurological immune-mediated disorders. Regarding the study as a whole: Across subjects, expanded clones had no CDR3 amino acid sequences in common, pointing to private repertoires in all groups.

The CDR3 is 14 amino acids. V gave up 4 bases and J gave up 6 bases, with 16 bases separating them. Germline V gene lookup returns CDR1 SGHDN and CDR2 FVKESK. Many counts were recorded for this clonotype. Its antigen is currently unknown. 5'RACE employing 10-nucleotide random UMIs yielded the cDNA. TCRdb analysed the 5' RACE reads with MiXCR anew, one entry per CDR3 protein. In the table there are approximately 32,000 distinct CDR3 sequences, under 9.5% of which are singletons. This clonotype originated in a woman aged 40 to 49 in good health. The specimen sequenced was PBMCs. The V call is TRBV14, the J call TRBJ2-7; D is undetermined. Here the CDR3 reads CASSRGHWPPEQYF. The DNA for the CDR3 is TGTGCCAGCAGCCGAGGCCACTGGCCCCCCGAGCAGTACTTC.